This TCR beta chain was captured by sequencing in a study of vaccination and CD4 T cells after COVID-19. About the study: Six males and four females constituted the convalescent cohort, two of whom were Hispanic. Blood was drawn a median around 73 days post second dose, range 14 to 241. Stimulation of the cells used overlapping spike peptide pools from SARS-CoV-2 and from the common cold coronaviruses HCoV-NL63, HCoV-OC43 and HCoV-229E.

The Oncomine TCR Beta short-read assay was applied to DNA of cultured CD4+ T cells. MiXCR, applied by TCRdb to the PCR reads, yields one record per CDR3 protein. This sample carries 20,000 to 25,000 distinct CDR3 sequences, approximately 30% of them seen once, and the ten largest clones take approximately 10%. Note on this clonotype: What it binds is not known.

The V and J ends lost 7 bases and 0 bases respectively, with 25 bases between them. The CDR3 runs 19 residues. Per germline, CDR1 LNHDA and CDR2 SQIVND (reference sequence). Time point here: late sampling 161 to 241 days after vaccination in a few convalescent patients. The treatment here: roughly ten-day PBMC culture with coronavirus spike peptide pools or control peptides (ViraFEST assay). Before TCRs were sequenced, ViraFEST expanded antigen-specific T cells with peptide pools. This TCR came from a human donor who had recovered from COVID-19. The J gene is TRBJ2-1, the V gene TRBV19; D is perhaps TRBD1 or TRBD2 (5 bases each). Sample: CD4+ T cells from blood, cultured in vitro, taken about 7 months after SARS-CoV-2 vaccination. The CDR3 protein is CASTPGRRGVTSSYNEQFF. The CDR3 DNA is TGTGCCAGTACTCCAGGGAGAAGGGGCGTCACGAGCTCCTACAATGAGCAGTTCTTC.